The sequence of this T cell receptor (beta chain) was determined in a study of T-cell memory formation after mild COVID-19. The V and J ends lost 0 bases and 3 bases respectively, with 11 bases between them. This CDR3 has 16 amino acids. The TCR alpha and TCR beta cDNA libraries, bearing sample barcodes and UMIs, were generated by 5'RACE using constant-segment primers. TCRdb independently ran MiXCR on the 5' RACE reads; one entry per CDR3 protein. The table lists 250,000 to 300,000 distinct CDR3 sequences, over 7% of them singletons. This clonotype was counted only a few times. Its specificity is not known. General study points: Specificity for SARS-CoV-2 was not confirmed among the second-wave clones peaking on day 37. The appearance of some responding clones in pre-infection memory suggested that cross-reactive memory joined.

This rearrangement joins TRBV12-3 or TRBV12-4 to TRBJ2-2; D may be TRBD1 or TRBD2 (6 bases each). The receptor was derived from a man aged 18 to 29 who had mild COVID-19 (a few samples of this study predate the infection). Cell type and time point are not known. Sequencing used PBMCs or a T cell subset sorted from them (not recorded which). CDR3 region: CASSLARGRDTGELFF. CDR3 in DNA: TGTGCCAGCAGTTTAGCCCGGGGGCGGGACACCGGGGAGCTGTTTTTT.